This TCR beta chain was recovered during a study of T-cell memory formation after mild COVID-19. Study-level findings and limits: Some clones that responded turned up in pre-infection memory, which suggests that cross-reactive memory joined in.

The ends lost 4 bases at V and 4 bases at J; junction bases unmatched: 8. The CDR3 runs 15 residues. CDR1 is MGHRA, CDR2 YSYEKL, per germline. As regards this clonotype: As yet, its antigen is unknown.

It was 5'RACE with constant-segment primers that produced the TCR alpha and TCR beta cDNA libraries, which carried sample barcodes and UMIs. TCRdb reprocessed the 5' RACE reads with MiXCR, giving one entry per CDR3 protein. The table lists tens of thousands of distinct CDR3 sequences, approximately 15% of them singletons. The sequence was obtained from an adult woman who had mild COVID-19 (a few samples of this study predate the infection). Cell type and time point are not known. The J gene is TRBJ2-3, the V gene TRBV4-1; TRBD2 matches 7 bases. Sample: PBMCs or a T cell subset sorted from them (not recorded which). CDR3 sequence: CASSRSTRGSDTQYF. CDR3 DNA sequence: TGCGCCAGCAGCCGGTCCACGCGGGGGTCAGATACGCAGTATTTT.